Below, 29 T cell receptor beta chains from the same sample are listed, as sequenced in a study of CD8+CD57+ T cells in acquired aplastic anemia. Profiling of TCR beta VDJ combinations and CDR3 sequences used genomic DNA as template. TCRdb independently ran MiXCR on the reads; one entry per CDR3 protein. The profile shows about 64,000 distinct CDR3 sequences, about 54% of them singletons. Sequenced material: sorted CD4+, CD8+, or CD8+CD57+ T cells (not recorded which) from PBMCs. Receptors were obtained from a human donor in good health, serving as a control.

At least ten counts were recorded for this clonotype. The gene calls are TRBV5-1 and TRBJ2-2; 7 nucleotides line up with TRBD1. Per the germline V gene, CDR1 is SGHRS and CDR2 is YFSETQ. V shed 2 bases and J 0 bases; nucleotides not matched to a gene: 1. CDR3 size: 15 residues. In DNA form, the CDR3 reads TGCGCCAGCAGCTTCGGGACAGCGAACACCGGGGAGCTGTTTTTT. It yields the protein CASSFGTANTGELFF.

The gene calls are TRBV7-9 and TRBJ1-5; no clear D. Germline lookup yields CDR1 SEHNR and CDR2 FQNEAQ (reference sequence). The CDR3 consists of 13 residues. Trimming took 1 base from V and 4 from J, leaving 5 bases between them. CDR3 amino acids: CASSLGLNQPQHF. In DNA form, the CDR3 reads TGTGCCAGCAGCTTAGGGCTTAATCAGCCCCAGCATTTT.

In its sample, this clonotype was seen many times. This sequence joins TRBV5-5 and TRBJ1-5; no clear D. Germline CDR1 SGHKS, CDR2 YYEKEE (reference sequence). The V gene lost 2 bases and the J gene lost 1 base, with 13 bases spanning the gap. The CDR3 runs to 16 residues. DNA of the CDR3: TGTGCCAGCAGCTTTATCGGTCAAGAAAGCAATCAGCCCCAGCATTTT. Amino acids: CASSFIGQESNQPQHF.

Many counts were recorded for this clonotype. V is TRBV7-3 and J is TRBJ1-2; D is undetermined. This CDR3 is 15 amino acids long. Looked up from germline, CDR1 is SGHTA and CDR2 is FQGTGA. V was cut by 3 bases and J by 5 bases, with 16 bases left in between. The CDR3 sequence: CASSFKRSETYGYTF. The CDR3 bases are TGTGCCAGCAGCTTTAAGCGGTCGGAAACTTATGGCTACACCTTC.

On this clonotype: A much larger clone differs by one base, so this may be a read error. The chain employs TRBV2 and TRBJ2-6; D is possibly TRBD1 or TRBD2 (5 bases each). CDR3 length equals 15 residues. Germline V gene lookup returns CDR1 SNHLY and CDR2 FYNNEI. In nucleotides, the CDR3 is TGTGCCAGCGGGCGAGGGGTCTCTGGGGCCAACGTCATGACTTTC. It translates to CASGRGVSGANVMTF.

The chain carries TRBV20-1 and TRBJ2-5, with no clear D. The DNA end lines up better with TRBJ2-7; the J call may be wrong. Per germline, CDR1 DFQATT and CDR2 SNEGSKA (reference sequence). The CDR3 length is 11 residues. This CDR3 is CSARVVYEQYF. CDR3 bases: TGCAGTGCTAGGGTGGTCTACGAGCAGTACTTC.

This chain links TRBV2 with TRBJ2-3; a possible D gene is TRBD1 (5 bases). Germline-derived CDR1 and CDR2 are SNHLY and FYNNEI. The CDR3 has 17 residues. The V gene lost 3 bases and the J gene lost 6 bases, with 22 bases spanning the gap. CDR3 bases: TGTGCCAGCAGTGACCTCAGGGTGACCCCGCCGTGGGATACGCAGTATTTT. This translates into CASSDLRVTPPWDTQYF.

This clonotype was counted ten times or more. The chain recombines TRBV27 with TRBJ1-6; D gene unclear. Germline loops: CDR1 MNHEY, CDR2 SMNVEV (reference sequence). This CDR3 contains 15 residues. Trimming removed 6 bases at V and 7 bases at J, with 16 bases between. The CDR3, as DNA: TGTGCCAGCAGACTCTTTACAGTACACAATTCACCCCTCCACTTT. This encodes CASRLFTVHNSPLHF.

This clonotype occurred many times. The genes are TRBV29-1 and TRBJ1-1, with unresolved D. The CDR3 runs 14 residues. Trimming pared 1 base from V and 2 bases from J, leaving 11 bases between. Germline V gene data show CDR1 as SQVTM and CDR2 as ANQGSEA. The CDR3 spells CSVEGQHQNTEAFF. The CDR3, as DNA: TGCAGCGTTGAAGGACAACACCAAAACACTGAAGCTTTCTTT.

This chain joins TRBV19 and TRBJ2-2; 9 bases map to TRBD2. Losses at the gene ends were 5 bases for V and 4 bases for J; bases not matched to a gene: 8. Germline V gene lookup returns CDR1 LNHDA and CDR2 SQIVND (reference sequence). This CDR3 has 16 residues. The CDR3 sequence: CASSDAGLAFTGELFF. DNA for the CDR3: TGTGCCAGTAGTGATGCGGGACTAGCCTTCACCGGGGAGCTGTTTTTT.

In its sample, this clonotype is medium-sized (0.01 to 0.1%). The V call is TRBV10-3, the J call TRBJ1-2; D unclear. The germline V gene encodes CDR1 ENHRY and CDR2 SYGVKD. Trimming took 4 bases from V and 3 from J, leaving 12 bases between them. The CDR3 covers 14 residues. The CDR3 DNA reads as TGTGCCATCAGTGGAGGCAGCCCAGACTATGGCTACACCTTC. Translating gives CAISGGSPDYGYTF.

This clonotype was counted ten times or more. The chain is built from TRBV20-1 and TRBJ1-2; D remains unclear. The CDR3 runs to 14 residues. Looked up from germline, CDR1 is DFQATT and CDR2 is SNEGSKA (reference sequence). Trimming pared 0 bases from V and 8 bases from J, leaving 16 bases between. Written as DNA, the CDR3 is TGCAGTGCTAGAGACCTCGGACCTCCAGACGGCTACACCTTC. This codes for CSARDLGPPDGYTF.

For the CDR3, the DNA is TGTGCCAGTAGTAGGCAGGGCGGATCCTCCTATGGCTACACCTTC. It specifies CASSRQGGSSYGYTF. The chain uses TRBV19 and TRBJ1-2, with TRBD1 as a possible D gene (5 bases). Trimming removed 4 bases from V and 4 bases from J, with 16 bases in between. This CDR3 is built from 15 residues. CDR1 LNHDA and CDR2 SQIVND come from the germline V gene (reference sequence).

Many counts were recorded for this clonotype. This chain uses TRBV7-8 with TRBJ2-1; the D gene is possibly TRBD2 (5 bases). V was shortened by 0 bases and J by 0 bases, with 9 bases between the two germline ends. Per germline, CDR1 SGHVS and CDR2 FQNEAQ. This CDR3 region has 16 residues. CDR3 loop: CASSLAAASSYNEQFF. Written as DNA, the CDR3 is TGTGCCAGCAGCTTAGCAGCGGCTAGCTCCTACAATGAGCAGTTCTTC.

This chain links TRBV2 with TRBJ1-5, with 7 bases fitting TRBD1. V lost 2 bases to trimming and J lost 6 bases; unmatched junction nucleotides: 7. This CDR3 is 15 amino acids long. Germline V CDR1 and CDR2: SNHLY, FYNNEI. Here the CDR3 reads CASSELPGDSQPQHF. In nucleotides, the CDR3 is TGTGCCAGCAGTGAACTACCAGGGGACAGTCAGCCCCAGCATTTT.

This chain uses TRBV29-1 with TRBJ1-2, with TRBD1 matching 8 bases. Germline CDR1 is SQVTM and CDR2 is ANQGSEA. V was pared by 8 bases and J by 8 bases, with 10 bases of the junction left unmatched. The CDR3 has 12 residues. The CDR3 region is CSSSVTGDGYTF. The CDR3 DNA follows: TGCAGCTCCAGCGTGACAGGGGACGGCTACACCTTC.

V gene TRBV5-1 combines with J gene TRBJ1-2; D uncertain. Germline V CDR1 and CDR2: SGHRS, YFSETQ. CDR3 length: 14 amino acids. Trimming removed 2 bases from V and 4 bases from J, with 12 bases in between. CDR3 amino acids: CASSFPPRSYGYTF. The DNA of the CDR3 is TGCGCCAGCAGCTTCCCACCCAGGTCCTATGGCTACACCTTC.

This clonotype was found many times. The rearrangement links TRBV6-1 to TRBJ1-4; TRBD1 aligns across 9 bases. This CDR3 has 14 residues. Trimming cost V 7 bases and J 8 bases; bases outside gene matches: 8. Germline assignment: CDR1 MNHNS and CDR2 SASEGT. In nucleotides, the CDR3 is TGTGCCAGCAAACCGGGACAGGGTAGGGAAAAACTGTTTTTT. Its translation is CASKPGQGREKLFF.

The chain carries TRBV4-2 and TRBJ2-7; no firm D call. Trimming shortened V by 0 bases and J by 3 bases, and 12 bases separated the two germline ends. Germline V gives CDR1 LGHNA, CDR2 YNFKEQ. CDR3 length equals 15 residues. CDR3 region: CASSQESAPNYEQYF. As DNA, the CDR3 is TGTGCCAGCAGCCAAGAATCGGCTCCAAACTACGAGCAGTACTTC.

The rearrangement joins TRBV10-3 to TRBJ1-6; D call uncertain. The CDR3 has 14 amino acids. V dropped 6 bases and J dropped 6 bases, with 12 bases sitting between them. Germline loops: CDR1 ENHRY, CDR2 SYGVKD. The CDR3 DNA reads TGTGCCATCAGAGACGGACCCCCTAATTCACCCCTCCACTTT. It encodes CAIRDGPPNSPLHF.

Ten or more counts support this clonotype. This chain uses TRBV12-3 or TRBV12-4 with TRBJ1-1; D is unresolved. The CDR3 consists of 13 residues. V lost 6 bases and J lost 4, with 12 bases in between. This CDR3 is CASRVGGVTEAFF. CDR3 nucleotides: TGTGCCAGCAGGGTAGGTGGAGTCACTGAAGCTTTCTTT.

The CDR3, as DNA: TGTGCCACTCAGCAACAGGGGGGTTCCTACAATGAGCAGTTCTTC. Encoded protein: CATQQQGGSYNEQFF. V usage is TRBV24-1 and J usage is TRBJ2-1, with 8 bases matching TRBD1. CDR1 and CDR2 from the germline V gene are KGHDR and SFDVKD. The CDR3 is 15 amino acids. V shed 10 bases, J shed 1 base, and the junction held 8 bases outside the gene matches.

This clonotype was recorded at least ten times. This chain connects TRBV4-1 to TRBJ2-6; the D is unclear. Germline V CDR1 and CDR2: MGHRA, YSYEKL. V lost 2 bases and J 1 base, leaving 15 bases between the germline ends. This CDR3 contains 18 residues. CDR3 region: CASSQIDMVGSGANVLTF. CDR3 nucleotides: TGCGCCAGCAGCCAAATAGACATGGTTGGTTCTGGGGCCAACGTCCTGACTTTC.

This clonotype was detected many times. As DNA, the CDR3 is TGTGCCAGCAGCCAAGCAGTGGGCTCCTACAATGAGCAGTTCTTC. Translation gives CASSQAVGSYNEQFF. V and J are TRBV7-3 and TRBJ2-1; D unclear. Germline V gene data show CDR1 as SGHTA and CDR2 as FQGTGA. V dropped 5 bases and J dropped 0 bases, with 11 bases sitting between them. CDR3 length: 15 residues.

By its share, this clonotype is medium-sized (0.01 to 0.1%). The CDR3 loop is CASIARAGTEAFF. DNA of the CDR3: TGTGCCAGTATTGCCCGGGCGGGCACTGAAGCTTTCTTT. The chain is built from TRBV19 and TRBJ1-1; no definite D call. Trimming shortened V by 7 bases and J by 4 bases, and 13 bases separated the two germline ends. Germline CDR1 and CDR2: LNHDA and SQIVND (reference sequence). The CDR3 covers 13 residues.

The table lists this clonotype with many counts. The gene calls are TRBV6-1 and TRBJ1-2; possibly TRBD1 for D (5 bases). CDR1 and CDR2 from the germline V gene are MNHNS and SASEGT. This CDR3 region has 13 residues. Trimming removed 2 bases at V and 5 bases at J, with 9 bases between. The CDR3 protein is CASSERGWYGYTF. In nucleotides, the CDR3 is TGTGCCAGCAGTGAAAGGGGATGGTATGGCTACACCTTC.

V is TRBV9 and J is TRBJ2-7; tentatively, D is TRBD2 (6 bases). Trimming cost V 3 bases and J 0 bases, with 10 bases left between them. CDR1 and CDR2 from the germline V gene are SGDLS and YYNGEE. The CDR3 runs to 14 residues. CDR3 protein: CASSAGTDSYEQYF. DNA for the CDR3: TGTGCCAGCAGCGCCGGGACTGACTCCTACGAGCAGTACTTC.

The V and J genes are TRBV16 and TRBJ2-1; TRBD2 aligns across 9 bases. The germline V gene has CDR1 KGHSY and CDR2 FQNENV. V dropped 5 bases and J dropped 8; count of bases not matched to a gene: 1. The CDR3 has 12 residues. CDR3: CASSLAGDEQFF. The CDR3 DNA reads as TGTGCCAGCAGCTTAGCGGGAGATGAGCAGTTCTTC.

This chain connects TRBV20-1 to TRBJ2-1, with TRBD2 matching over 8 bases. J gave up 4 bases and V 6 bases, and 14 bases lay outside the gene matches. The CDR3 sequence is 16 residues long. Germline CDR1 reads DFQATT; CDR2 reads SNEGSKA (reference sequence). CDR3 loop: CSASAGASGRYNEQFF. CDR3 bases: TGCAGTGCCTCGGCTGGGGCTAGCGGGCGTTACAATGAGCAGTTCTTC.